Below are 20 T cell receptor beta chains sequenced from a single sample in a study of identifying expanded T cells in peripheral blood. Here immunoSEQ multiplex PCR was the method, and the copy in TCRdb shows in-frame clones only, minus some. This table has more than 85,000 clones, 88% appearing once. Sequenced sample: blood. Every receptor here comes from a person aged 18-70 years in good health.

The chain recombines TRBV19 with TRBJ2-7; tentative D call: TRBD2 (7 bases). The CDR3 contains 18 residues. V gave up 9 bases and J gave up 7 bases, with 34 bases separating them. Germline V CDR1 and CDR2: LNHDA, SQIVND (reference sequence). The CDR3: CARSFRAGHPCSTGEQYF. The CDR3 DNA sequence: TGTGCCAGGTCGTTTAGAGCGGGACACCCATGCTCTACTGGGGAGCAGTACTTC. Supplemented by reference TRBV19 and TRBJ2-7, the full variable domain reads DGGITQSPKYLFRKEGQNVTLSCEQNLNHDAMYWYRQDPGQGLRLIYYSQIVNDFQKGDIAEGYSVSREKKESFPLTVTSAQKNPTAFYLCARSFRAGHPCSTGEQYFGPGTRLTVT.

The V and J genes are TRBV2 and TRBJ1-2, with 9 nucleotides matching TRBD1. Germline V gene lookup returns CDR1 SNHLY and CDR2 FYNNEI. The J segment lost 8 bases and the V segment lost 6 bases, leaving 7 bases of the junction unmatched. CDR3 length: 13 amino acids. The CDR3 sequence is CASRDRGPLGYTF. As DNA, the CDR3 is TGTGCCAGCAGGGACAGGGGACCTCTGGGCTACACCTTC.

The chain combines TRBV6-6 with TRBJ1-6; D unclear. The CDR3 runs 16 residues. The V gene lost 6 bases and the J gene lost 0 bases, with 12 bases spanning the gap. Looked up from germline, CDR1 is MNHNY and CDR2 is SVGAGI (reference sequence). CDR3 bases: TGTGCCAGCAGCCCCCGGGGTAGCTCCTATAATTCACCCCTCCACTTT. As protein: CASSPRGSSYNSPLHF.

V and J are TRBV6-4 and TRBJ2-5; 13 nucleotides match TRBD2. Looked up from germline, CDR1 is MRHNA and CDR2 is SNTAGT. J gave up 5 bases and V 3 bases, and 3 bases lay outside the gene matches. The CDR3 loop spans 15 amino acids. CDR3 bases: TGTGCCAGCAGTGAACTAGCGGGGGGGCAGGAGACCCAGTACTTC. It is translated as CASSELAGGQETQYF.

The V and J genes are TRBV29-1 and TRBJ1-1; D is unclear. Germline CDR1 SQVTM, CDR2 ANQGSEA. There are 11 residues in the CDR3. The ends were cut back, 4 bases at V and 8 bases at J, with 11 bases in the middle. The CDR3 sequence: CSVVSLNEAFF. DNA of the CDR3: TGCAGCGTTGTCTCCTTGAACGAAGCTTTCTTT.

This clone was counted a single time. V gene TRBV6-1 combines with J gene TRBJ1-5; D not certain. From germline, CDR1 is MNHNS and CDR2 SASEGT. The length of the CDR3 is 13 residues. V was cut by 7 bases and J by 2 bases, with 9 bases left in between. The CDR3 loop is CASTGSGNQPQHF. The CDR3, as DNA: TGTGCCAGCACAGGATCGGGCAATCAGCCCCAGCATTTT.

This rearrangement joins TRBV29-1 to TRBJ2-2; possible D gene TRBD1, 6 bases. Germline loops: CDR1 SQVTM, CDR2 ANQGSEA. The CDR3 is 14 residues long. Trimming shortened V by 6 bases and J by 7 bases, and 18 bases separated the two germline ends. Here the CDR3 reads CSVENRDGDGELFF. CDR3 bases: TGCAGCGTAGAAAACAGGGACGGAGACGGGGAGCTGTTTTTT.

The chain is built from TRBV5-4 and TRBJ1-5; TRBD1 is a possible D gene (6 bases). V lost 7 bases, J lost 6 bases, and 20 bases lay in between. From germline, CDR1 is SGHNT and CDR2 YYREEE (reference sequence). CDR3 size: 15 residues. The CDR3 reads CASAPGPGVSQPQHF. As DNA, the CDR3 is TGTGCCAGCGCGCCCGGACCAGGGGTGAGTCAGCCCCAGCATTTT. The variable domain in full, with the rest retrieved from reference TRBV5-4 and TRBJ1-5, is ETGVTQSPTHLIKTRGQQVTLRCSSQSGHNTVSWYQQALGQGPQFIFQYYREEENGRGNFPPRFSGLQFPNYSSELNVNALELDDSALYLCASAPGPGVSQPQHFGDGTRLSIL.

This rearrangement joins TRBV6-5 to TRBJ2-7; 11 bases agree with TRBD2. The V and J ends lost 2 bases and 5 bases, in that order; junction bases with no gene match: 8. The CDR3 totals 16 residues. Germline assignment: CDR1 MNHEY and CDR2 SVGAGI. CDR3 sequence: CASSYAFTSGSHEQYF. In nucleotides, the CDR3 is TGTGCCAGCAGTTACGCCTTCACTAGCGGGAGCCACGAGCAGTACTTC.

This sequence joins TRBV19 and TRBJ2-3; possible D gene TRBD2, 7 bases. V lost 0 bases, J lost 1 base, and 23 bases lay in between. Per the germline V gene, CDR1 is LNHDA and CDR2 is SQIVND (reference sequence). The CDR3 length is 20 residues. CDR3 protein: CASSIDHRDYLSGGTDTQYF. In nucleotides, the CDR3 is TGTGCCAGTAGTATAGATCACAGGGACTACCTATCTGGTGGCACAGATACGCAGTATTTT.

The J gene is TRBJ1-1, the V gene TRBV5-4; a weak D match, TRBD1 (6 bases). The V gene lost 0 bases and the J gene lost 3 bases, with 12 bases spanning the gap. The CDR3 contains 15 residues. Germline loops: CDR1 SGHNT, CDR2 YYREEE (reference sequence). The CDR3 loop is CASSLAGRGDTEAFF. The CDR3, as DNA: TGTGCCAGCAGCTTGGCCGGGAGGGGGGACACTGAAGCTTTCTTT.

The chain has TRBV7-6 and TRBJ2-1; 9 bases are shared with TRBD1. With V trimmed by 5 bases and J by 5 bases, 16 bases remained unmatched. This CDR3 has 18 residues. Germline loops: CDR1 SGHVS, CDR2 FNYEAQ. This chain's CDR3 is CASSPHYKQGADHNEQFF. In DNA, the CDR3 is TGTGCCAGCAGCCCACATTACAAACAGGGGGCGGACCACAATGAGCAGTTCTTC.

The rearrangement links TRBV28 to TRBJ1-2; 8 bases are shared with TRBD1. The CDR3 runs 16 residues. Germline V gene lookup returns CDR1 MDHEN and CDR2 SYDVKM. Germline trimming cut 6 bases from V and 0 bases from J; bases unmatched to any gene: 9. The CDR3 bases are TGTGCCAGCAGGGAACAGGGGGAGACAGCTAACTATGGCTACACCTTC. Its translation: CASREQGETANYGYTF.

This clone was seen a single time. The genes are TRBV7-2 and TRBJ2-7; D tentatively fits TRBD1 or TRBD2 (5 bases each). The V end was cut by 4 bases, the J end by 0 bases, with 7 bases between. The CDR3 is 13 amino acids. Germline CDR1 SGHTA, CDR2 FQGNSA. The CDR3 nucleotides read TGTGCCAGCAGCTGGGACGACTCCTACGAGCAGTACTTC. It is translated as CASSWDDSYEQYF.

The V call is TRBV2, the J call TRBJ2-5, with 8 bases lining up with TRBD1. The CDR3 has 13 residues. In germline, CDR1 is SNHLY, CDR2 FYNNEI. With 6 bases clipped from V and 3 bases from J, the junction kept 3 bases outside the gene matches. The CDR3 sequence: CASRRDRKETQYF. The CDR3 nucleotides read TGTGCCAGCAGGCGGGACAGGAAAGAGACCCAGTACTTC. The full variable domain, completed using reference TRBV2 and TRBJ2-5, is EPEVTQTPSHQVTQMGQEVILRCVPISNHLYFYWYRQILGQKVEFLVSFYNNEISEKSEIFDDQFSVERPDGSNFTLKIRSTKLEDSAMYFCASRRDRKETQYFGPGTRLLVL.

This chain joins TRBV27 and TRBJ1-2; maybe TRBD1 (6 bases). V was cut by 8 bases and J by 5 bases, with 18 bases left in between. Germline V gene lookup returns CDR1 MNHEY and CDR2 SMNVEV (reference sequence). The CDR3 runs 14 residues. The CDR3 region has the DNA TGTGCCAGCTCTAGCTGGGCAGGGGATTATGGCTACACCTTC. Translation: CASSSWAGDYGYTF.

The gene calls are TRBV7-8 and TRBJ2-3, with TRBD2 matching over 11 bases. V trimming: 5 bases; J trimming: 5 bases; junction bases outside the gene matches: 9. The CDR3 sequence is 16 residues long. Germline CDR1 is SGHVS and CDR2 is FQNEAQ. The DNA of the CDR3 is TGTGCCAGCAGCCACCCACTAGCGGGAGCGGTAGATACGCAGTATTTT. It is translated as CASSHPLAGAVDTQYF.

A remark on this clone: This sample includes further DNA sequences coding for the same CDR3. The chain couples TRBV6-5 to TRBJ1-3, with TRBD1 matching 7 bases. Germline CDR1 reads MNHEY; CDR2 reads SVGAGI. The ends lost 4 bases at V and 2 bases at J; junction bases unmatched: 2. The CDR3 spans 14 residues. The CDR3 DNA reads TGTGCCAGCAGTTCAGGGGGGACTGGAAACACCATATATTTT. It codes for CASSSGGTGNTIYF.

This rearrangement joins TRBV5-1 to TRBJ1-1; D might be TRBD1 (5 bases). The ends were cut back, 4 bases at V and 5 bases at J, with 21 bases in the middle. The germline gives CDR1 SGHRS, CDR2 YFSETQ. This CDR3 is built from 16 residues. CDR3 sequence: CASSPRGQRSETEAFF. In nucleotides, the CDR3 is TGCGCCAGCAGCCCCCGGGGCCAAAGGTCCGAAACTGAAGCTTTCTTT.

This chain joins TRBV6-1 and TRBJ2-5; tentatively, D is TRBD1 (6 bases). Germline CDR1 reads MNHNS; CDR2 reads SASEGT. V was trimmed by 8 bases and J by 4 bases, leaving 17 bases between them. The CDR3 is 14 residues long. CDR3 bases: TGTGCCAGCGCAGGGCAGGGGCTAGGAGAGACCCAGTACTTC. This codes for CASAGQGLGETQYF.